This T cell receptor (beta chain) stems from a study of blood T cell repertoires in COVID-19. Study at large: Researchers got acute and convalescent COVID-19 samples from the United States, Italy and Spain. T cells, B-cell-depleted T cells, or PBMCs provided the cDNA or gDNA that served as material.

The trim removed 5 bases at V and 0 bases at J, leaving 1 base unmatched. Germline V gene data show CDR1 as LGHDT and CDR2 as YNNKEL (reference sequence). This CDR3 contains 14 residues. Authors' data handling: Estimated nucleated cell counts came from reference gene primer amplification. TCRdb's copy holds only in-frame clones and misses some; the assay was immunoSEQ multiplex PCR. For V, J and clone size, that table is used; D and trimming come from the DNA. The table includes 250,000 to 350,000 clones, roughly 90% detected once. The V gene is TRBV3-1 (or the pseudogene TRBV3-2), the J gene TRBJ2-3, with 8 bases fitting TRBD1. This TCR came from an older woman with acute or convalescent COVID-19. The sequencing sample was made of peripheral blood. CDR3 protein: CASSRTGSTDTQYF. The CDR3 bases are TGTGCCAGCAGCAGGACAGGGAGCACAGATACGCAGTATTTT.